Described below is a single T cell receptor beta chain sequence and its context. These data originate in a study of T cells in localized non-small cell lung cancer. Germline V CDR1 and CDR2: LNHDA, SQIVND (reference sequence). The V and J ends lost 3 bases and 6 bases, in that order; junction bases with no gene match: 9. The CDR3 contains 15 residues. Assay: immunoSEQ multiplex PCR; the TCRdb copy retains only in-frame clones and omits some. There are approximately 40,000 clones in the sample; 70% to 90% occur only once, and about 3.5% lies in the top ten. The chain carries TRBV19 and TRBJ2-7, with 9 nucleotides matching TRBD1. The clonotype was recovered from a man aged 18 to 55 with stage I lung adenocarcinoma. The sequenced sample was peripheral blood, obtained before any cancer treatment. The CDR3 coding sequence is TGTGCCAGTAGTATTGGGACAGGGTCATCCCTCGAGCAGTACTTC. This encodes CASSIGTGSSLEQYF.